The clone carrying this T cell receptor (beta chain) was seen repeatedly, ten times or more. In building TCR beta libraries, iRepertoire HTBI primers were used together with Arm-PCR of CDR3 regions. TCRdb analysed the multiplex PCR reads with MiXCR anew, one entry per CDR3 protein. The sample lists approximately 360,000 distinct CDR3 sequences, over 9.5% occurring once. The data are from a study of regulatory T cells in long-lasting Graves disease. The CDR3 is 17 amino acids. Germline V CDR1 and CDR2: MNHEY, SMNVEV (reference sequence). Losses at the gene ends were 0 bases for V and 2 bases for J; bases not matched to a gene: 8. Time point defined: newly diagnosed GD, antithyroid drugs for less than 3 months. Making the TCR library involved RNA that had been extracted from PBMCs. These same records also appear under a second study, on T cells in Graves' hyperthyroidism and ophthalmopathy. That paper notes: Newly diagnosed patients aged 18 to 65 had hyperthyroidism of under 2 months' duration.

The V and J genes are TRBV27 and TRBJ2-3; 7 positions agree with TRBD1. This TCR was sampled from a woman between 18 and 29 years old with Graves disease. Here the sequenced sample was peripheral blood mononuclear cells (PBMCs), taken at new diagnosis, from a patient treated with antithyroid drugs. CDR3 loop: CASSLSPQGWDTDTQYF. CDR3 DNA: TGTGCCAGCAGTTTATCCCCACAGGGGTGGGACACAGATACGCAGTATTTT.